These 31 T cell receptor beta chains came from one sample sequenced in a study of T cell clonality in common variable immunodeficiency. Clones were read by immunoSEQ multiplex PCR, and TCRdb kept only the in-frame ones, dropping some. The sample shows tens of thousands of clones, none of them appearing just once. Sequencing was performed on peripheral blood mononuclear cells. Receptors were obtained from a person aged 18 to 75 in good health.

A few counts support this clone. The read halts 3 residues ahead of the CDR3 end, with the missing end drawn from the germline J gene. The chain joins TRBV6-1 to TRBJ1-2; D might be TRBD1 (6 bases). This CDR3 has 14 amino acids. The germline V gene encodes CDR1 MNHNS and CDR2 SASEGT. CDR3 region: CASSETGRSYDYTF. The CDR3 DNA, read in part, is TGTGCCAGCAGTGAGACAGGCCGCTCCTACGAC.

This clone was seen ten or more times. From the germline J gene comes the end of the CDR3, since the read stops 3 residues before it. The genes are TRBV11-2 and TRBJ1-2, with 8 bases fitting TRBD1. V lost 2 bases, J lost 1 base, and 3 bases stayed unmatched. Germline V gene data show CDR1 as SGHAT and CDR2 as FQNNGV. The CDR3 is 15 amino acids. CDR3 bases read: TGTGCCAGCAGCTTACAGGGGGCAAATAACTATGGC. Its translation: CASSLQGANNYG. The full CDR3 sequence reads CASSLQGANNYGYTF. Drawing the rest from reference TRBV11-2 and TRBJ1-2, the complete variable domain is EAGVAQSPRYKIIEKRQSVAFWCNPISGHATLYWYQQILGQGPKLLIQFQNNGVVDDSQLPKDRFSAERLKGVDSTLKIQPAKLEDSAVYLCASSLQGANNYGYTFGSGTRLTVV.

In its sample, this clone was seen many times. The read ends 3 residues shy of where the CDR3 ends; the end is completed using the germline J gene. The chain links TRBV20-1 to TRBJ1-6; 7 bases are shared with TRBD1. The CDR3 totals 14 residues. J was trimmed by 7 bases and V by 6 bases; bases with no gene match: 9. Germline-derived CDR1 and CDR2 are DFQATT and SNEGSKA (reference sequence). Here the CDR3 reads CSAPVPGQNSPLHF. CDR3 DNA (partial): TGCAGTGCCCCGGTCCCGGGACAGAATTCACCC.

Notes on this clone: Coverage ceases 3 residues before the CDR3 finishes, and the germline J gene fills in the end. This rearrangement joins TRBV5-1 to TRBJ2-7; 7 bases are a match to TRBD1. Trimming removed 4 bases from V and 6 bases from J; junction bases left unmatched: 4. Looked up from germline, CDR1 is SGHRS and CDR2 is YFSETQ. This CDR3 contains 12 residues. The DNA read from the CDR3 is TGCGCCAGCAGCCATGGGACAGTCGAG. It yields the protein CASSHGTVE. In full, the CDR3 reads CASSHGTVEQYF.

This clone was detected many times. The covered CDR3 bases are TGTGCCTCTTGGGGGGGCTCGGGCTATGGC. Its translation: CASWGGSGYG. The entire CDR3 protein reads CASWGGSGYGYTF. The chain links TRBV2 to TRBJ1-2, with TRBD1 as a possible D gene (6 bases). The read finishes 3 residues shy of the CDR3 end, and the germline J gene is used to complete it. V was trimmed by 11 bases and J by 4 bases, leaving 17 bases between them. CDR3 length: 13 residues. CDR1 is SNHLY, CDR2 FYNNEI, per germline.

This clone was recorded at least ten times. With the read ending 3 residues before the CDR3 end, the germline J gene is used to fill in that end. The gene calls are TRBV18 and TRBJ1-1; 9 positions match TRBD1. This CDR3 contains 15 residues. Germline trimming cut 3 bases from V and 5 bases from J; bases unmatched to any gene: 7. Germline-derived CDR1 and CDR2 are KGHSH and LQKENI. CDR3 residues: CASSPLPGQGTEAFF. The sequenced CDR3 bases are TGTGCCAGCTCACCTCTTCCGGGACAGGGAACTGAA.

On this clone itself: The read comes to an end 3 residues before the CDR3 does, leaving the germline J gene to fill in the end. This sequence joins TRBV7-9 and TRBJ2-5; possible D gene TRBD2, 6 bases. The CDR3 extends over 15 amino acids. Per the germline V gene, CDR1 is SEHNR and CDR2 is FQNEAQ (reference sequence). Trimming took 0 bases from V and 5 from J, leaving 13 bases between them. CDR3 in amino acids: CASSLAEAGTETQYF. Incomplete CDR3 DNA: TGTGCCAGCAGCTTAGCGGAGGCGGGGACTGAGACC.

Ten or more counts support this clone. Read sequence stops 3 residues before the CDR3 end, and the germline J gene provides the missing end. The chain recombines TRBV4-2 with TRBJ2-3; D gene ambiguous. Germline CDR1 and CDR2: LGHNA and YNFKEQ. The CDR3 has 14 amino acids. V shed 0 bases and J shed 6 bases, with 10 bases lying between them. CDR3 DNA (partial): TGTGCCAGCAGCCAAGATTTCCAGGCGGATACG. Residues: CASSQDFQADT. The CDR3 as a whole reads CASSQDFQADTQYF.

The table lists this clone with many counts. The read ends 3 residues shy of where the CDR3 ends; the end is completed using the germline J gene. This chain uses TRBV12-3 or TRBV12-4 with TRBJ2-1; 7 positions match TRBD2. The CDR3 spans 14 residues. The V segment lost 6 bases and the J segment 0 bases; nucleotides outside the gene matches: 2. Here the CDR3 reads CASRTSDSYNEQFF. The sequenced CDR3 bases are TGTGCCAGCAGAACTAGCGACTCCTACAATGAG.

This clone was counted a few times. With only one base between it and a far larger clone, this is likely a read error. CDR3 DNA, as far as it was read: TGTGCCAGTCCCCGAGGTACTAGGAAGTACAATGAG. It encodes CASPRGTRKYNE. The CDR3 in its entirety is CASPRGTRKYNEQFF. This chain uses TRBV19 with TRBJ2-1, with D perhaps matching TRBD2 (5 bases). The CDR3 end falls 3 residues outside the read, so it is completed with the germline J gene. This CDR3 has 15 amino acids. The ends were cut back, 8 bases at V and 4 bases at J, with 18 bases in the middle. From germline, CDR1 is LNHDA and CDR2 SQIVND (reference sequence).

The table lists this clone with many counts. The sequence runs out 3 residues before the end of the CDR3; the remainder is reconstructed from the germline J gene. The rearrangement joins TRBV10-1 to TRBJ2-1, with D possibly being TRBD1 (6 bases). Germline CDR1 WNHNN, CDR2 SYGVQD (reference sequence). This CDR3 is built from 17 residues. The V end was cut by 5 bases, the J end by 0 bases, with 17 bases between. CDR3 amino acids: CASSKLGGPNSYNEQFF. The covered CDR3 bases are TGCGCCAGCAGTAAATTAGGGGGACCCAACTCCTACAATGAG.

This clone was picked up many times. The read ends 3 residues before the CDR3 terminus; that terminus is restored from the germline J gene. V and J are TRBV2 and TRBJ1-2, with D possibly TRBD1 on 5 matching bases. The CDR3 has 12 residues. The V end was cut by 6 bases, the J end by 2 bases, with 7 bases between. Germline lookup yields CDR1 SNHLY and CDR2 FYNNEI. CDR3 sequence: CASRGANYGYTF. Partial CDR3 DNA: TGTGCCAGCAGAGGGGCGAACTATGGC.

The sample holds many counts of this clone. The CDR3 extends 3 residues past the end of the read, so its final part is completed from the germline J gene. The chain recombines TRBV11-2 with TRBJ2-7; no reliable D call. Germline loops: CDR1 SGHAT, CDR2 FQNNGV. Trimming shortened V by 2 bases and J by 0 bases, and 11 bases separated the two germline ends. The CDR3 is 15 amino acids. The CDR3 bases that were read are TGTGCCAGCAGCTTAAACAGTTTTAGCTCCTACGAG. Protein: CASSLNSFSSYE. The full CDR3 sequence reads CASSLNSFSSYEQYF. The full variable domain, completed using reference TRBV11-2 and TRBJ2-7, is EAGVAQSPRYKIIEKRQSVAFWCNPISGHATLYWYQQILGQGPKLLIQFQNNGVVDDSQLPKDRFSAERLKGVDSTLKIQPAKLEDSAVYLCASSLNSFSSYEQYFGPGTRLTVT.

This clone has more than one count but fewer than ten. The CDR3 DNA, read in part, is TGTGCCAGCAGTAACGACAGGGGGAAGGAGAACGAG. It translates to CASSNDRGKENE. The whole CDR3 sequence reads CASSNDRGKENEQYF. The chain employs TRBV25-1 and TRBJ2-7, with TRBD1 identical over 9 bases. From the germline J gene comes the end of the CDR3, since the read stops 3 residues before it. Germline values: CDR1 MGHDK, CDR2 SYGVNS. The CDR3 sequence is 15 residues long. V lost 5 bases and J lost 5; bases outside the gene matches: 10.

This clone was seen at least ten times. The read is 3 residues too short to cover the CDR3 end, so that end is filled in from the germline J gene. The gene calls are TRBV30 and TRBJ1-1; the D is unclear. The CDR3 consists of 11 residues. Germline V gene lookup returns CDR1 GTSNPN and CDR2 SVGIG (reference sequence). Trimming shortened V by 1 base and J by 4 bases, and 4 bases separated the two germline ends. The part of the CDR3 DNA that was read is TGTGCCTGGAGTGCTGTCACTGAA. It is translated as CAWSAVTE. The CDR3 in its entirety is CAWSAVTEAFF. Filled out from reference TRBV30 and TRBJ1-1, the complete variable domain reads SQTIHQWPATLVQPVGSPLSLECTVEGTSNPNLYWYRQAAGRGLQLLFYSVGIGQISSEVPQNLSASRPQDRQFILSSKKLLLSDSGFYLCAWSAVTEAFFGQGTRLTVV.

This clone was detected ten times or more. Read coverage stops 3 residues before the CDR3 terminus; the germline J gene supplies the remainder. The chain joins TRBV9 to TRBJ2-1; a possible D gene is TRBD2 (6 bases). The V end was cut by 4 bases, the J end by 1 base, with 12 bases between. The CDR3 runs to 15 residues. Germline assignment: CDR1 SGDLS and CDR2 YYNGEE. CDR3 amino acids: CASSSTAGSYNEQFF. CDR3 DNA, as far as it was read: TGTGCCAGCAGCTCTACTGCGGGGTCCTACAATGAG.

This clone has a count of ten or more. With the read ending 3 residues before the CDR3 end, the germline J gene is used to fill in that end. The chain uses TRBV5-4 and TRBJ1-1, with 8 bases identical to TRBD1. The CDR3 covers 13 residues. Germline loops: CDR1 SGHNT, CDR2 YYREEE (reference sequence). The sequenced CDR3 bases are TGTGCCAGCAGCTTGAACAGGGGGGGTGAG. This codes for CASSLNRGGE. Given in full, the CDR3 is CASSLNRGGEAFF.

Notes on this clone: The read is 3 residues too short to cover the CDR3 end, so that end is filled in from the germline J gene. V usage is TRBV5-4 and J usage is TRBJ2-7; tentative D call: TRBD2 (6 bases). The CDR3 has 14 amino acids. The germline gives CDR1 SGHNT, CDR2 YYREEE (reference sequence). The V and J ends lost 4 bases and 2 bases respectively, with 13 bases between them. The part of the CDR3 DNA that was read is TGTGCCAGCAGCCGGACTACTAGGACCTACGAG. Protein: CASSRTTRTYE. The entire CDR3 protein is CASSRTTRTYEQYF.

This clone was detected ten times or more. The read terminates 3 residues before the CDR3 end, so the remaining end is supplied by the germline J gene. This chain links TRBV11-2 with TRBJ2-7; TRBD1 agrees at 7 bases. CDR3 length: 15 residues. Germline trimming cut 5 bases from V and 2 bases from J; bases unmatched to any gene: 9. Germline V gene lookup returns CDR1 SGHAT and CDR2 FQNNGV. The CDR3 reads CASSPRIQGTYEQYF. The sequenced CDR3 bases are TGTGCCAGCAGCCCCCGCATACAGGGGACCTACGAG.

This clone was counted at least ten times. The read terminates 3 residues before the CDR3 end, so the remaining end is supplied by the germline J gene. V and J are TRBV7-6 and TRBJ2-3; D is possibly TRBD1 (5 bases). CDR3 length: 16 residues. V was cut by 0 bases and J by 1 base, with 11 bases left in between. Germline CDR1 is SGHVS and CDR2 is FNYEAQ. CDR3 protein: CASSLARTSGTDTQYF. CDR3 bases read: TGTGCCAGCAGCTTAGCGAGGACAAGCGGCACAGATACG.

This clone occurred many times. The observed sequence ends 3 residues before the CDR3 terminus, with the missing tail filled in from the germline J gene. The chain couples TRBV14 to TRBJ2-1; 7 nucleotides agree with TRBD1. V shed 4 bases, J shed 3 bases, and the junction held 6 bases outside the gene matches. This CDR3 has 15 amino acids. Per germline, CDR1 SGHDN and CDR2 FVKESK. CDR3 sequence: CASSPLTGLYNEQFF. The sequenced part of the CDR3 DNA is TGTGCCAGCAGCCCCCTGACAGGGCTCTACAATGAG.

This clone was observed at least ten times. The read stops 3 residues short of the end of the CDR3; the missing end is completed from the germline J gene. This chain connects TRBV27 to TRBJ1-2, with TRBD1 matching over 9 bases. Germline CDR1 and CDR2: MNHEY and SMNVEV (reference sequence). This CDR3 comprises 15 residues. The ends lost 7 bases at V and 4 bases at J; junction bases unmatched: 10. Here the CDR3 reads CASTTLGQGTYGYTF. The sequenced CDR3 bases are TGTGCCAGCACCACTCTGGGACAGGGAACCTATGGC.

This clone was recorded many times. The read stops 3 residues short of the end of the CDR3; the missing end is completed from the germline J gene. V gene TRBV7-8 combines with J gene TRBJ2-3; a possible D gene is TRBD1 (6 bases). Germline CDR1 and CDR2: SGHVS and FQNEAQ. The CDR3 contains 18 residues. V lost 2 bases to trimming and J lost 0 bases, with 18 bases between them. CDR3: CASSLSWDTESSTDTQYF. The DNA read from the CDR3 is TGTGCCAGCAGCTTATCCTGGGACACAGAATCTAGCACAGATACG.

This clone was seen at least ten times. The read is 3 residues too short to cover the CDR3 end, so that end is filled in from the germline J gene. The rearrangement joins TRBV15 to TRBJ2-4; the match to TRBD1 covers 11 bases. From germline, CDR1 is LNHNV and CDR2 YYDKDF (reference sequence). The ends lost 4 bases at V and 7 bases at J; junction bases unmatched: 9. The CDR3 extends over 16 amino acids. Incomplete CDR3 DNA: TGTGCCACCAGCAAGCTCTCCGGGACAGGGGGGAACATT. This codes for CATSKLSGTGGNI. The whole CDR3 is CATSKLSGTGGNIQYF.

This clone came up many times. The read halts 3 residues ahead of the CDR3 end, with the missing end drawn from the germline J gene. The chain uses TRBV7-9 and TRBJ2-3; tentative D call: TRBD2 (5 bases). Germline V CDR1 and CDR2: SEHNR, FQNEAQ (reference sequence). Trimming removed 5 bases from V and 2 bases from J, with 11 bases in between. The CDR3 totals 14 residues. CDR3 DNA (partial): TGTGCCAGCAGCCCCGGACTGTACACAGATACG. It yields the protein CASSPGLYTDT. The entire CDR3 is CASSPGLYTDTQYF.

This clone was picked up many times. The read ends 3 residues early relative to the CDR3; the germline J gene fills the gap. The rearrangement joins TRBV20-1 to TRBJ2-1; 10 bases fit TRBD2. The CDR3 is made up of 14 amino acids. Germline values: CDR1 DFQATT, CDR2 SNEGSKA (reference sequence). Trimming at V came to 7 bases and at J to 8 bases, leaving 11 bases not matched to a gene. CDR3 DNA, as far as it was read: TGCAGTGTTATAGCGGGGGGAGCTTTTCATGAG. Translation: CSVIAGGAFHE. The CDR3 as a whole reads CSVIAGGAFHEQFF.

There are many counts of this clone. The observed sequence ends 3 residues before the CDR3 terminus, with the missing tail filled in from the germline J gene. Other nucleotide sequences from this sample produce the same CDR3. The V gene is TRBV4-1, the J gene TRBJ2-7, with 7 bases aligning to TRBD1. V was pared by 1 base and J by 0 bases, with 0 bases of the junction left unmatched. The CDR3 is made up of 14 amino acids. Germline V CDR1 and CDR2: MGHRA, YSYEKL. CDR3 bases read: TGCGCCAGCAGCCAAGGGGACAGCTCCTACGAG. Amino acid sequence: CASSQGDSSYE. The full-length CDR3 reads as CASSQGDSSYEQYF.

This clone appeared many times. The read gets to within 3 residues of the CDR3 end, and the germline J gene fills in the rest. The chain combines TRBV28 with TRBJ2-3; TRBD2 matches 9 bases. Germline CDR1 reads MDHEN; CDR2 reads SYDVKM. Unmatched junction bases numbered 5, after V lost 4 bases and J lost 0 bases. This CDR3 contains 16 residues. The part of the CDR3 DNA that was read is TGTGCCAGCAGTTCTAGACTAGCGGTTAGCACAGATACG. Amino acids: CASSSRLAVSTDT. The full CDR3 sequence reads CASSSRLAVSTDTQYF.

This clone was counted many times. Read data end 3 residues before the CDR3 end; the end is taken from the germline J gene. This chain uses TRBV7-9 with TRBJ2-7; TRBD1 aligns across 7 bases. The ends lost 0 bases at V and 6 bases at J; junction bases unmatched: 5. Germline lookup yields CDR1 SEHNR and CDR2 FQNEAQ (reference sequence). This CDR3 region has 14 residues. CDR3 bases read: TGTGCCAGCAGCTTAGCTAGGGCAGGGGGCGAG. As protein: CASSLARAGGE. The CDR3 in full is CASSLARAGGEQYF.

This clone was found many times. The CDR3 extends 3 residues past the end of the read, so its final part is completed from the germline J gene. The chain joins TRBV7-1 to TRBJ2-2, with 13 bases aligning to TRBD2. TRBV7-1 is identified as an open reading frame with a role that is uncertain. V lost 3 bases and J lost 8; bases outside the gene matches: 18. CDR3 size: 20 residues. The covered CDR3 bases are TGTGCCAGCAGCTCGAGAACTCGGACTAGCGGGGGTCCATCTGGGGGGGAG. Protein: CASSSRTRTSGGPSGGE. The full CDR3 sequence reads CASSSRTRTSGGPSGGELFF.

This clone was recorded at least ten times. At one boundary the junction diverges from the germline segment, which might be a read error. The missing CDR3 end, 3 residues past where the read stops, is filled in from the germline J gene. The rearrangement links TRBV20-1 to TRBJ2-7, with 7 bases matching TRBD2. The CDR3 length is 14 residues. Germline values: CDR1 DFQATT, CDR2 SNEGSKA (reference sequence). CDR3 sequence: CSARALAANYEQYF. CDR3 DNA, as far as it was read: TGCAGTGCCAGAGCTCTAGCGGCGAACTACGAG.